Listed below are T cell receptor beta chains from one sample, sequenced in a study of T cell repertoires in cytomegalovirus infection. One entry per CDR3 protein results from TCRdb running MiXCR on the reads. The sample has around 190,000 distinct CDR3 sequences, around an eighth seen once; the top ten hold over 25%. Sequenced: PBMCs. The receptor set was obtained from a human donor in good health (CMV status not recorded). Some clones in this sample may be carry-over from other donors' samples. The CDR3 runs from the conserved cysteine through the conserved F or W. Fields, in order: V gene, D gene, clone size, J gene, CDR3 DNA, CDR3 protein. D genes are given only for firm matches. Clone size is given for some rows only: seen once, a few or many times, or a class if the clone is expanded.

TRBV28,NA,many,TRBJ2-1,TGTGCCAGCAGTTTAAGCGGAAGCAATGAGCAGTTCTTC,CASSLSGSNEQFF
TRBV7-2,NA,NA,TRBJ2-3,TGTGCCAGCAGCGCCTCCCTAGCGGATACGCAGTATTTT,CASSASLADTQYF
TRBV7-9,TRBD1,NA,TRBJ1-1,TGTGCCAGCAGCCTTACAGGGGAGCGAGGAACTGAAGCTTTCTTT,CASSLTGERGTEAFF
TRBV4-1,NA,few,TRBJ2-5,TGCGCCAGCAGCCAAGATGGACGGCAACAAGAGACCCAGTACTTC,CASSQDGRQQETQYF
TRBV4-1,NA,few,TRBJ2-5,TGCGCCAGCAGCCAAAACCGGGAGACCCAGTACTTC,CASSQNRETQYF
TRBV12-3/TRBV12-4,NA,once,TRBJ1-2,TGTGCCAGCAGTTTAACCCCTAGTCAGGGCAACACCTTC,CASSLTPSQGNTF
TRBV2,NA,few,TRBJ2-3,TGTGCCAGCAGTGATAATGGGCAGGATACCACCCAAGCTACGCAGTATTTT,CASSDNGQDTTQATQYF
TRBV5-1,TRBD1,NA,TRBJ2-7,TGCGCCAGCAGCCAGACAGGGGGAAGCTCCTACGAGCAGTACTTC,CASSQTGGSSYEQYF
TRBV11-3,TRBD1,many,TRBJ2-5,TGTGCCAGCAGCCGCGGGACAGGGGGGCAAGAGACCCAGTACTTC,CASSRGTGGQETQYF
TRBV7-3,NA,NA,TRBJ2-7,TGTGCCAGCAGCTTATATCCAGGGGAGGCCTACGAGCAGTACTTC,CASSLYPGEAYEQYF
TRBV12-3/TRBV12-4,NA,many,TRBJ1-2,TGTGCCAGCAGTTTATCCGGGACGTTTGGCTACACCTTC,CASSLSGTFGYTF
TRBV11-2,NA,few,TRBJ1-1,TGTGCCAGCAGCTTATATAGGGGCGACCACACTGAAGCTTTCTTT,CASSLYRGDHTEAFF
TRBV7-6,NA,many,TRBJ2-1,TGTGCCAGCAGCTTAAGCGGCAGGTATGAGCAGTTCTTC,CASSLSGRYEQFF
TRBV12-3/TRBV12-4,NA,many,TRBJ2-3,TGTGCCAGCAGTCCCGGGACCTCCACAGATACGCAGTATTTT,CASSPGTSTDTQYF
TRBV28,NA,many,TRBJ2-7,TGTGCCACCGCACGGGGATCTACACCCTACGAGCAGTACTTC,CATARGSTPYEQYF
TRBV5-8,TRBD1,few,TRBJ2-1,TGTGCCAGCAGCCCGGATCGGGACAGGCCTACCTACAATGAGCAGTTCTTC,CASSPDRDRPTYNEQFF
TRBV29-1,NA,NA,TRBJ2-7,TGCAGCGTTGCAGGGGTTAACTACGAGCAGTACTTC,CSVAGVNYEQYF
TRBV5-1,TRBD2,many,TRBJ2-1,TGCGCCAGCAGCTTGTTTTCTAGCGGGGGGACTGAGCAGTTCTTC,CASSLFSSGGTEQFF
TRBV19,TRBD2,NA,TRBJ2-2,TGTGCCAGTAGTACTGGACTAGCGGGACGAACACGGGTGAGGCGGGAGCTGTTTTTT,CASSTGLAGRTRVRRELFF
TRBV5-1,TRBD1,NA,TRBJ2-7,TGCGCCAGCAGCTTCACAGGGGCCTACGAGCAGTACTTC,CASSFTGAYEQYF
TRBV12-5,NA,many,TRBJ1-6,TGTGCTAGTGCACAGAGCTCCTATAATTCACCCCTCCACTTT,CASAQSSYNSPLHF
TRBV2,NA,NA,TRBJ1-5,TGTGCCAGCAGCGAAGTCTTAGTGAGGGTTTACAATCAGCCCCAGCATTTT,CASSEVLVRVYNQPQHF
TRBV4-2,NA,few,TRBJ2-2,TGTGCCAGCAGCCAGGGTGAGAACACCGGGGAGCTGTTTTTT,CASSQGENTGELFF
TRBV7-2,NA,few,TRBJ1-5,TGTGCCAGCAGCTTAGCGGCACCGAGCAATCAGCCCCAGCATTTT,CASSLAAPSNQPQHF
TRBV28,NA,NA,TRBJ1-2,TGTGCCAGCAGTCGCAGGACCGGGGCCTATGGCTACACCTTC,CASSRRTGAYGYTF
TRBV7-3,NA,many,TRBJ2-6,TGTGCCAGCAGCTCCGAGCTTTCTGGGGCCAACGTCCTGACTTTC,CASSSELSGANVLTF
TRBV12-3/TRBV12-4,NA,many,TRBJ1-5,TGTGCCAGCAGTTCCGACAGAGAGAGCAATCAGCCCCAGCATTTT,CASSSDRESNQPQHF
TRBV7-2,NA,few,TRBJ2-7,TGTGCCAGCAGCCAGCTCTACGAGCAGTACTTC,CASSQLYEQYF
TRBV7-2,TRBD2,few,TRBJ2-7,TGTGCTACACTAGCGGGACCGGGCGAAAACGAGCAGTACTTC,CATLAGPGENEQYF
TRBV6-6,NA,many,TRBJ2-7,TGTGCCAGCAGTTTGGACGGAAGCTCCTACGAGCAGTACTTC,CASSLDGSSYEQYF
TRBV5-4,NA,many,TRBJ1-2,TGTGCCAGCAGCTTGGCCGGAGTGTCGAACTATGGCTACACCTTC,CASSLAGVSNYGYTF
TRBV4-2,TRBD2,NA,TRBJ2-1,TGTGCCAGCAGCCAAGAGGACCTGGGCGGGAGGGTGGGCGATGAGCAGTTCTTC,CASSQEDLGGRVGDEQFF
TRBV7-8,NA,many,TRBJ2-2,TGTGCCAGCAGCCAAAGTCGGACCGGGGAGCTGTTTTTT,CASSQSRTGELFF
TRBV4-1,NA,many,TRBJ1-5,TGCGCCAGCAGCCAAGCAAACAACGCAAATCAGCCCCAGCATTTT,CASSQANNANQPQHF
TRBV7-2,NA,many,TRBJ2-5,TGTGCCAGCAGCACCTCGACCCTTATAGGAGAGACCCAGTACTTC,CASSTSTLIGETQYF
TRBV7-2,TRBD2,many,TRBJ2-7,TGTGCCAGCAGCCCCCGCGCTTTAGCGGGACCCGAGCAGTACTTC,CASSPRALAGPEQYF
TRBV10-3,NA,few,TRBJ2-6,TGTGCCATCGGGGCCTCTGGGGCCAACGTCCTGACTTTC,CAIGASGANVLTF
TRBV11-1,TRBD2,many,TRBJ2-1,TGTGCCAGCAGCCCGAAGAGTCTAGCGGGGGGGTCCAATGAGCAGTTCTTC,CASSPKSLAGGSNEQFF
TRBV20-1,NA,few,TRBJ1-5,TGCAGTGCACTTGAGGGAGGGTTCAATCAGCCCCAGCATTTT,CSALEGGFNQPQHF
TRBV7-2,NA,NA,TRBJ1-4,TGTGCCAGCAGTCGAGGGTTTAATGAAAAACTGTTTTTT,CASSRGFNEKLFF
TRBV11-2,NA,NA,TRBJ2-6,TGTGCCAGCAGCCCCTCGGCTGGGGCCAACGTCCTGACTTTC,CASSPSAGANVLTF
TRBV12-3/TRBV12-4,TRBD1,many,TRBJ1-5,TGTGCCAGCACCCCGGACAGGGGCAATCAGCCCCAGCATTTT,CASTPDRGNQPQHF
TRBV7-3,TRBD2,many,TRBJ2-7,TGTGCCAGCAGCTTAATGGGACTAGCGGGAGCTTTCCAGTACTTC,CASSLMGLAGAFQYF
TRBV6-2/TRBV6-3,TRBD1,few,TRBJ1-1,TGTGCCAGCAGTATCCCCGGGACAGTTCCAGCTTTCTTT,CASSIPGTVPAFF
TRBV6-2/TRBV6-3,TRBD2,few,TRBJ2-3,TGTGCCAGCAGTCCTAGCGGGAGTCGCTCAACGCAGTATTTT,CASSPSGSRSTQYF
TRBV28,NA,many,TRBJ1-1,TGTGCCAGCAGTTTAAGTTTACAGGGATCCACTGAAGCTTTCTTT,CASSLSLQGSTEAFF
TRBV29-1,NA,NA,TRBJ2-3,TGCAGCGTTGAATCGGGCACGAGTAGCACAGATACGCAGTATTTT,CSVESGTSSTDTQYF
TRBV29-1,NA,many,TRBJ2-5,TGCAGCGTTGGCCAGGGTCAAGAGACCCAGTACTTC,CSVGQGQETQYF
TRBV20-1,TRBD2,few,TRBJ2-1,TGCAGTGCGGGACTAGCGGGAGGGAATGAGCAGTTCTTC,CSAGLAGGNEQFF
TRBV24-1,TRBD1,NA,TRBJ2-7,TGTGCCACCAGTGACCCCGTACAGGGGAACGAGCAGTACTTC,CATSDPVQGNEQYF
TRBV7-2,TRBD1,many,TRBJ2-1,TGTGCCAGCAGCCGGGTCGGGACAGGGTTCAATGAGCAGTTCTTC,CASSRVGTGFNEQFF
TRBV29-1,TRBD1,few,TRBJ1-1,TGCAGCGTTGCAGCAGGGGGAGATACTGAAGCTTTCTTT,CSVAAGGDTEAFF
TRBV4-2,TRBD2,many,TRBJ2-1,TGTGCCAGCAGCCGCGGGACTAGCGGACCTCGAGGCAATGAGCAGTTCTTC,CASSRGTSGPRGNEQFF
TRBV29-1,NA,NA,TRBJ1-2,TGCAGCGTTCGACAGGAGAACTATGGCTACACCTTC,CSVRQENYGYTF
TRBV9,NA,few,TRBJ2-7,TGTGCCAGCAGCGTTTCGACAGGAACAGGCTACGAGCAGTACTTC,CASSVSTGTGYEQYF